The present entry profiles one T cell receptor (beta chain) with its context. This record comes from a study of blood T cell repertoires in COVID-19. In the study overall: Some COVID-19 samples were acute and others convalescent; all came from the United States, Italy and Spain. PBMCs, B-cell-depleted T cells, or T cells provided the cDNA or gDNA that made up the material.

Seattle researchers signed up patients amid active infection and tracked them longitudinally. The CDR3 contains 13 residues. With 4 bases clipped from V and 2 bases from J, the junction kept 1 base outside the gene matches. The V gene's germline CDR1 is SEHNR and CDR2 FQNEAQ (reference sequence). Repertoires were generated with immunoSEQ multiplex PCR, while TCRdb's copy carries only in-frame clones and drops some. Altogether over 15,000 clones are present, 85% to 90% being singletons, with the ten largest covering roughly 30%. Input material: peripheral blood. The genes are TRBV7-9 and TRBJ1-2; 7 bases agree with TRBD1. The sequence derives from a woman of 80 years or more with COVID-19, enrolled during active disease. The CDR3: CASSSTGNYGYTF. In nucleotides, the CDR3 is TGTGCCAGCAGCTCGACAGGGAACTATGGCTACACCTTC.